The 9 T cell receptor beta chains presented below share a single source sample, sequenced in a study of T cell changes during pregnancy in multiple sclerosis. TCRdb's table, derived via immunoSEQ multiplex PCR, lists solely in-frame clones and lacks some. The table records tens of thousands of clones, approximately 90% of them present only once. The sample consisted of CD4+ T cells from peripheral blood mononuclear cells, taken in the second trimester of pregnancy. The receptor source for this set is a female donor with multiple sclerosis, enrolled in a pregnancy study.

This chain connects TRBV9 to TRBJ2-7, with TRBD1 matching over 11 bases. This CDR3 is built from 14 residues. The germline V gene encodes CDR1 SGDLS and CDR2 YYNGEE. V dropped 4 bases and J dropped 2; count of bases not matched to a gene: 2. CDR3 residues: CASSPGQGAYEQYF. The CDR3 bases are TGTGCCAGCAGCCCGGGACAGGGGGCCTACGAGCAGTACTTC. The entire variable domain, with the rest obtained from reference TRBV9 and TRBJ2-7, is as follows: DSGVTQTPKHLITATGQRVTLRCSPRSGDLSVYWYQQSLDQGLQFLIQYYNGEERAKGNILERFSAQQFPDLHSELNLSSLELGDSALYFCASSPGQGAYEQYFGPGTRLTVT.

The V call is TRBV6-4, the J call TRBJ1-1; 9 positions agree with TRBD1. Trimming at V came to 4 bases and at J to 2 bases, leaving 2 bases not matched to a gene. The CDR3 covers 14 residues. Per the germline V gene, CDR1 is MRHNA and CDR2 is SNTAGT. The CDR3 region is CASSVDRGNTEAFF. CDR3 DNA sequence: TGTGCCAGCAGTGTGGACAGGGGCAACACTGAAGCTTTCTTT.

The V and J genes are TRBV2 and TRBJ2-5; 7 bases align to TRBD1. Germline V gene data show CDR1 as SNHLY and CDR2 as FYNNEI. The ends lost 5 bases at V and 5 bases at J; junction bases unmatched: 5. The CDR3 sequence is 13 residues long. In nucleotides, the CDR3 is TGTGCCAGCAGTCCACAGGGGTGGGAGACCCAGTACTTC. Translation gives CASSPQGWETQYF.

This clone was detected once. This chain uses TRBV6-1 with TRBJ1-1; no definite D call. The CDR3 length is 13 residues. In germline, CDR1 is MNHNS, CDR2 SASEGT. Trimming removed 1 base at V and 1 base at J, with 4 bases between. CDR3 DNA sequence: TGTGCCAGCAGTGAAGTCTCGAACACTGAAGCTTTCTTT. The encoded protein is CASSEVSNTEAFF.

V usage is TRBV19 and J usage is TRBJ1-5, with 7 bases lining up with TRBD1. V lost 6 bases, J lost 11 bases, and 13 bases stayed unmatched. Germline CDR1 LNHDA, CDR2 SQIVND (reference sequence). This CDR3 contains 14 residues. The CDR3 is CASSPDRDHWTQHF. The CDR3 coding sequence is TGTGCCAGTAGCCCCGACAGGGACCACTGGACCCAGCATTTT.

V usage is TRBV11-2 and J usage is TRBJ2-5; the match to TRBD2 covers 15 bases. CDR3 length: 17 residues. With V trimmed by 5 bases and J by 4 bases, 8 bases remained unmatched. Germline-derived CDR1 and CDR2 are SGHAT and FQNNGV. CDR3 sequence: CASSLGTSGGRRETQYF. As DNA, the CDR3 is TGTGCCAGCAGCCTAGGGACTAGCGGGGGGCGGAGAGAGACCCAGTACTTC. Variable domain in full (rest from reference TRBV11-2 and TRBJ2-5): EAGVAQSPRYKIIEKRQSVAFWCNPISGHATLYWYQQILGQGPKLLIQFQNNGVVDDSQLPKDRFSAERLKGVDSTLKIQPAKLEDSAVYLCASSLGTSGGRRETQYFGPGTRLLVL.

V and J are TRBV5-8 and TRBJ2-3; 8 bases line up with TRBD2. The V gene's germline CDR1 is SGHTS and CDR2 YDEGEE. V shed 2 bases, J shed 0 bases, and the junction held 2 bases outside the gene matches. This CDR3 has 15 amino acids. The CDR3 is CASSFSGTSTDTQYF. The DNA for the CDR3 is TGTGCCAGCAGCTTTAGCGGGACTAGCACAGATACGCAGTATTTT.

V gene TRBV9 combines with J gene TRBJ2-7; D may be TRBD2 (6 bases). The CDR3 extends over 13 amino acids. CDR1 is SGDLS and CDR2 is YYNGEE in the germline V gene. Trimming removed 7 bases from V and 5 bases from J, with 16 bases in between. CDR3 amino acids: CASSYSPGDEQYF. For the CDR3, the DNA is TGTGCCAGCTCATATTCCCCGGGGGACGAGCAGTACTTC.

Note on this clone: Other DNA sequences of this sample code for an identical CDR3. This rearrangement joins TRBV30 to TRBJ1-4; D is perhaps TRBD1 (6 bases). The V and J ends lost 0 bases and 5 bases respectively, with 10 bases between them. This CDR3 has 14 residues. Germline CDR1 is GTSNPN and CDR2 is SVGIG (reference sequence). The CDR3 protein is CAWSVGGGNEKLFF. The CDR3 DNA reads TGTGCCTGGAGTGTAGGGGGTGGGAATGAAAAACTGTTTTTT.